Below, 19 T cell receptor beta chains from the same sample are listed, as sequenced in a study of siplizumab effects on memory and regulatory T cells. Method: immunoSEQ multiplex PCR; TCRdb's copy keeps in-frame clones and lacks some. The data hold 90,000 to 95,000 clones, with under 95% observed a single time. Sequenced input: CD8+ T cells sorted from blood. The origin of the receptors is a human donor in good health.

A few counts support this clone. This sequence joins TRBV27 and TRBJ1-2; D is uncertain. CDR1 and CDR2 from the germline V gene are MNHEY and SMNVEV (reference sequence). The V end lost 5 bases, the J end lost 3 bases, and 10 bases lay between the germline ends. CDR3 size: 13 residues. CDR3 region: CASSLGGHYGYTF. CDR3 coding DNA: TGTGCCAGCAGTCTAGGAGGTCACTATGGCTACACCTTC.

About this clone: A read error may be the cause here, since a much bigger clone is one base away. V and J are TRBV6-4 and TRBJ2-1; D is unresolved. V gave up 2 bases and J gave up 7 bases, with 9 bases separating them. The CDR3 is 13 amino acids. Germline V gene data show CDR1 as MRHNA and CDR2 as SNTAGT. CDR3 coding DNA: TGTGCCAGCAGTGACGAATTCGAGAATGAGCAGTTCTTC. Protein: CASSDEFENEQFF.

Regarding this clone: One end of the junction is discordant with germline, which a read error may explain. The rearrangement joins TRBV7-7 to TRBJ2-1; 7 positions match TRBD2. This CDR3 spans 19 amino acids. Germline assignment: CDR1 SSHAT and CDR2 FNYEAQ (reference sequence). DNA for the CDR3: TGTGCTAGCAGCTTAGTAACGTCCAGCGGGGAAACCACAATTGATGAGCAGTTCTTC. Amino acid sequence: CASSLVTSSGETTIDEQFF.

The CDR3 loop is CASSPVRIYYGYTF. The CDR3 coding sequence is TGTGCCAGCAGCCCGGTGCGGATCTACTATGGCTACACCTTC. The chain combines TRBV28 with TRBJ1-2, with D unclear. Trimming left V 6 bases short and J 3 bases short, with 14 bases between. CDR1 and CDR2 (germline): MDHEN, SYDVKM. The CDR3 extends over 14 amino acids.

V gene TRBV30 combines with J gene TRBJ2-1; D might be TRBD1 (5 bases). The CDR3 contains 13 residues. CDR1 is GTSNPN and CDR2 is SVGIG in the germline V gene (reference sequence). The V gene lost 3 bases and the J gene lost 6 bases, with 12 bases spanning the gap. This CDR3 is CAWRVGEFNEQFF. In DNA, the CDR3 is TGTGCCTGGAGAGTAGGGGAATTCAATGAGCAGTTCTTC.

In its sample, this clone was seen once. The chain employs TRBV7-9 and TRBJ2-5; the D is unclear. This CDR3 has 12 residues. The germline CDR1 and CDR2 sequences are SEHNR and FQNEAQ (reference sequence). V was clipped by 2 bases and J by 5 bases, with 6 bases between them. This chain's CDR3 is CASSLSWETQYF. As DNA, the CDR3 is TGTGCCAGCAGCTTATCCTGGGAGACCCAGTACTTC.

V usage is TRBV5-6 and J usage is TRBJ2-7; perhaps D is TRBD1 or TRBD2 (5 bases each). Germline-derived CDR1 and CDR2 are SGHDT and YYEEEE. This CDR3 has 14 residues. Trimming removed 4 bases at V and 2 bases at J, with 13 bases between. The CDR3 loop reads CASSAGDGAYEQYF. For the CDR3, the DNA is TGTGCCAGCAGCGCCGGGGACGGAGCCTACGAGCAGTACTTC.

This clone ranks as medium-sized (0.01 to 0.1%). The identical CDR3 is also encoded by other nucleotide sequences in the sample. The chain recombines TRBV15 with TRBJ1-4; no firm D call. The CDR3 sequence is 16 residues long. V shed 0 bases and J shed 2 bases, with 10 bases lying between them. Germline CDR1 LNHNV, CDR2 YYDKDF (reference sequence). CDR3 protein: CATSRESTATNEKLFF. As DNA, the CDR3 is TGTGCCACCAGCAGAGAATCGACCGCTACTAATGAAAAACTGTTTTTT. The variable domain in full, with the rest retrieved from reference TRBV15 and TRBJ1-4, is DAMVIQNPRYQVTQFGKPVTLSCSQTLNHNVMYWYQQKSSQAPKLLFHYYDKDFNNEADTPDNFQSRRPNTSFCFLDIRSPGLGDTAMYLCATSRESTATNEKLFFGSGTQLSVL.

The CDR3 spells CASSISTGSGEKLFF. For the CDR3, the DNA is TGTGCCAGTAGTATATCTACAGGGTCGGGGGAAAAACTGTTTTTT. The rearrangement joins TRBV19 to TRBJ1-4; D perhaps matches TRBD1 (6 bases). This CDR3 has 15 residues. The V and J ends lost 2 bases and 8 bases respectively, with 15 bases between them. From germline, CDR1 is LNHDA and CDR2 SQIVND (reference sequence).

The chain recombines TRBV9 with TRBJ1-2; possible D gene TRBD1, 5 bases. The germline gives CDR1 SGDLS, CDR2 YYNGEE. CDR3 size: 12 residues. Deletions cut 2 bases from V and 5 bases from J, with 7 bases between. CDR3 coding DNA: TGTGCCAGCAGCGTGACAGATTATGGCTACACCTTC. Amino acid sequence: CASSVTDYGYTF.

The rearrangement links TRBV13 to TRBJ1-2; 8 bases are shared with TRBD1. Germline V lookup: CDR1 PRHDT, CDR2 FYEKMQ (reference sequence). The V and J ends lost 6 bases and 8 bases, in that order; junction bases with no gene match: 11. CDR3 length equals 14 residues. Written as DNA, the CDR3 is TGTGCCAGCAGGTCACAGGACAGGGTCTTCGGCTACACCTTC. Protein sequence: CASRSQDRVFGYTF.

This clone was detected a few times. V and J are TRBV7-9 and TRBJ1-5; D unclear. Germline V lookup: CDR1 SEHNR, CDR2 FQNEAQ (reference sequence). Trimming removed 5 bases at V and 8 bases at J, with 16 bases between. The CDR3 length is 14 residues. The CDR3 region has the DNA TGTGCCAGCAGCCTAACGTCGACCCGGGAGCCCCAGCATTTT. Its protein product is CASSLTSTREPQHF.

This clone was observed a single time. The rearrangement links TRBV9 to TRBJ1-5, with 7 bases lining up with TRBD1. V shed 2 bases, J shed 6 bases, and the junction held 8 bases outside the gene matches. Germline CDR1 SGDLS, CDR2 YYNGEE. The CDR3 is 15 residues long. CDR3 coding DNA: TGTGCCAGCAGCGTCGGACAGGATCTGAGTCAGCCCCAGCATTTT. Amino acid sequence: CASSVGQDLSQPQHF.

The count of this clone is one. The CDR3 reads CASSQILGGQLYEQYF. The CDR3 nucleotides read TGCGCCAGCAGCCAAATTCTAGGAGGACAGCTCTACGAGCAGTACTTC. The chain recombines TRBV4-3 with TRBJ2-7; TRBD1 is a possible D gene (6 bases). This CDR3 is 16 amino acids long. Trimming removed 2 bases at V and 3 bases at J, with 17 bases between. Germline CDR1 and CDR2: LGHNA and YSLEER.

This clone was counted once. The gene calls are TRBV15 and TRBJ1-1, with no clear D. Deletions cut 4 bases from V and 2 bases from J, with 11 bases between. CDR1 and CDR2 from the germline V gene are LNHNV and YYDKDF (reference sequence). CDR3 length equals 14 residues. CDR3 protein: CATSIEGYNTEAFF. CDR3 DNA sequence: TGTGCCACCAGCATCGAGGGATACAACACTGAAGCTTTCTTT.

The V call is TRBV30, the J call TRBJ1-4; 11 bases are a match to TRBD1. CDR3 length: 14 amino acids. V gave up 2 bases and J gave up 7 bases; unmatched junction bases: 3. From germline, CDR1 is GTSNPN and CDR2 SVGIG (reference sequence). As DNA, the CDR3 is TGTGCCTGGAGTAGCGGGACAGGGGGTGAAAAACTGTTTTTT. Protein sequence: CAWSSGTGGEKLFF.

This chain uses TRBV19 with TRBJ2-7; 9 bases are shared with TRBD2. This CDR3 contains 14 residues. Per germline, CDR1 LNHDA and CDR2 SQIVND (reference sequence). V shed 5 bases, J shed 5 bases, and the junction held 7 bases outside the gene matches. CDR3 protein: CASSEAGGLDEQYF. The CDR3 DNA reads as TGTGCCAGTAGTGAAGCGGGAGGACTTGACGAGCAGTACTTC.

CDR3 amino acids: CASSVEAGGRDNEQFF. DNA for the CDR3: TGTGCCAGCAGCGTAGAGGCGGGAGGGAGGGACAATGAGCAGTTCTTC. The chain employs TRBV9 and TRBJ2-1, with 9 positions matching TRBD2. Germline values: CDR1 SGDLS, CDR2 YYNGEE. This CDR3 is 16 amino acids long. V was pared by 0 bases and J by 5 bases, with 6 bases of the junction left unmatched.

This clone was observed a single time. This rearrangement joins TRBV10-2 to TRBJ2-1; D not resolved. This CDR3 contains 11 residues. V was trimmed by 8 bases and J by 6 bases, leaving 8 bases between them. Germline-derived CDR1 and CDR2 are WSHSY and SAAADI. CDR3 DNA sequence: TGCGCCAGCCTCATGGGCAATGAGCAGTTCTTC. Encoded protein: CASLMGNEQFF.